This passage covers 26 T cell receptor beta chains from one sample sequenced in a study of blood T cell repertoires in COVID-19. TCRdb's copy holds only in-frame clones and misses some; the assay was immunoSEQ multiplex PCR. The table lists 45,000 to 65,000 clones, roughly 90% of them singletons. The sample taken for sequencing was peripheral blood. These TCRs come from a man aged 45-65 years with acute or convalescent COVID-19.

The V gene is TRBV9, the J gene TRBJ1-3; TRBD1 is a possible D gene (5 bases). Germline lookup yields CDR1 SGDLS and CDR2 YYNGEE. CDR3 length equals 16 residues. V lost 3 bases and J lost 4, with 17 bases in between. Here the CDR3 DNA reads TGTGCCAGCAGCGGGGCGCAGGGTTATAACGGAAACACCATATATTTT. Amino acids: CASSGAQGYNGNTIYF.

This rearrangement joins TRBV7-2 to TRBJ2-3; maybe TRBD2 (5 bases). V was clipped by 3 bases and J by 3 bases, with 22 bases between them. This CDR3 contains 18 residues. The germline V gene encodes CDR1 SGHTA and CDR2 FQGNSA. The CDR3 protein is CASSFWAEGPGWTDTQYF. CDR3 bases: TGTGCCAGCAGCTTCTGGGCCGAGGGTCCCGGGTGGACAGATACGCAGTATTTT.

This clone turned up a few times. This chain's CDR3 is CASSSGQEAFF. The CDR3 DNA reads TGCGCCAGCAGCAGCGGACAGGAAGCTTTCTTT. The chain employs TRBV5-1 and TRBJ1-1; D is perhaps TRBD1 (6 bases). The germline V gene encodes CDR1 SGHRS and CDR2 YFSETQ. The CDR3 is made up of 11 amino acids. The V and J ends lost 4 bases and 8 bases respectively, with 9 bases between them. The full variable domain, its missing parts supplied by reference TRBV5-1 and TRBJ1-1, is KAGVTQTPRYLIKTRGQQVTLSCSPISGHRSVSWYQQTPGQGLQFLFEYFSETQRNKGNFPGRFSGRQFSNSRSEMNVSTLELGDSALYLCASSSGQEAFFGQGTRLTVV.

V usage is TRBV7-8 and J usage is TRBJ2-3, with TRBD2 identical over 11 bases. This CDR3 spans 16 amino acids. CDR1 is SGHVS and CDR2 is FQNEAQ in the germline V gene. The junction had 6 bases not matched to a gene; V was cut back by 5 bases and J by 2 bases. The CDR3 DNA follows: TGTGCCAGCAGCCCCCGGACTAGCGGGTCCACAGATACGCAGTATTTT. Amino acid sequence: CASSPRTSGSTDTQYF.

The chain joins TRBV10-2 to TRBJ2-7; 7 nucleotides agree with TRBD2. CDR1 WSHSY and CDR2 SAAADI come from the germline V gene. Trimming cost V 5 bases and J 3 bases; bases outside gene matches: 4. This CDR3 is built from 13 residues. The CDR3 here is CASSFGGNYEQYF. In nucleotides, the CDR3 is TGCGCCAGCAGTTTCGGGGGGAACTACGAGCAGTACTTC.

The gene calls are TRBV7-2 and TRBJ2-3; 8 nucleotides match TRBD2. Germline V lookup: CDR1 SGHTA, CDR2 FQGNSA. The CDR3 is made up of 16 amino acids. J gave up 8 bases and V 5 bases, and 15 bases lay outside the gene matches. The CDR3 sequence: CASSLPPRTGLVTQYF. Written as DNA, the CDR3 is TGTGCCAGCAGCCTCCCCCCAAGAACGGGACTAGTTACGCAGTATTTT.

The rearrangement joins TRBV27 to TRBJ1-6; TRBD1 agrees at 8 bases. The CDR3 contains 14 residues. V shed 5 bases and J 9 bases; nucleotides not matched to a gene: 6. Germline V gene sequence: CDR1 MNHEY, CDR2 SMNVEV (reference sequence). The CDR3 spells CASSRGQVSSPLHF. In DNA form, the CDR3 reads TGTGCCAGCAGTCGGGGACAGGTCTCTTCACCCCTCCACTTT.

CDR3 region: CASMGTGLYEQYF. The DNA of the CDR3 is TGTGCCAGCATGGGGACAGGGCTCTACGAGCAGTACTTC. V is TRBV2 and J is TRBJ2-7, with 9 bases fitting TRBD1. V gave up 7 bases and J gave up 3 bases; unmatched junction bases: 4. Germline lookup yields CDR1 SNHLY and CDR2 FYNNEI. The CDR3 spans 13 residues. The full variable domain, completed using reference TRBV2 and TRBJ2-7, is EPEVTQTPSHQVTQMGQEVILRCVPISNHLYFYWYRQILGQKVEFLVSFYNNEISEKSEIFDDQFSVERPDGSNFTLKIRSTKLEDSAMYFCASMGTGLYEQYFGPGTRLTVT.

This chain uses TRBV11-3 with TRBJ2-5; no firm D call. Germline V gene data show CDR1 as SGHNT and CDR2 as YENEEA. The CDR3 runs 14 residues. Trimming removed 2 bases from V and 2 bases from J, with 9 bases in between. The CDR3 reads CASSLTPNQETQYF. In nucleotides, the CDR3 is TGTGCCAGCAGCTTAACTCCGAATCAAGAGACCCAGTACTTC.

CDR3 region: CASSYRDRGYEQYF. In DNA, the CDR3 is TGCGCCAGCAGCTACCGGGACAGGGGCTACGAGCAGTACTTC. The chain uses TRBV5-1 and TRBJ2-7, with 10 bases aligning to TRBD1. V gave up 3 bases and J gave up 3 bases; unmatched junction bases: 3. This CDR3 comprises 14 residues. CDR1 and CDR2 from the germline V gene are SGHRS and YFSETQ.

This rearrangement joins TRBV19 to TRBJ1-2, with D perhaps matching TRBD1 (5 bases). This CDR3 spans 13 amino acids. Trimming removed 7 bases from V and 0 bases from J, with 9 bases in between. CDR1 and CDR2 from the germline V gene are LNHDA and SQIVND (reference sequence). CDR3 DNA: TGTGCCAGTATCTCAGGGCCTAACTATGGCTACACCTTC. Translated, it gives CASISGPNYGYTF.

The V and J genes are TRBV5-1 and TRBJ1-1; unclear D gene. Trimming left V 3 bases short and J 0 bases short, with 15 bases between. CDR1 and CDR2 from the germline V gene are SGHRS and YFSETQ. This CDR3 has 16 residues. For the CDR3, the DNA is TGCGCCAGCAGCTCTGACCGGAGCAGACTGAACACTGAAGCTTTCTTT. It encodes CASSSDRSRLNTEAFF.

V is TRBV18 and J is TRBJ2-7; 7 bases align to TRBD1. Germline loops: CDR1 KGHSH, CDR2 LQKENI. The CDR3 runs to 14 residues. Germline trimming cut 2 bases from V and 0 bases from J; bases unmatched to any gene: 1. This CDR3 is CASSPTGDSYEQYF. The CDR3 DNA is TGTGCCAGCTCACCAACAGGGGACTCCTACGAGCAGTACTTC.

The V call is TRBV10-1, the J call TRBJ2-2; weak D call: TRBD1 (6 bases). V gave up 4 bases and J gave up 6 bases, with 12 bases separating them. The CDR3 totals 14 residues. Germline V CDR1 and CDR2: WNHNN, SYGVQD (reference sequence). The CDR3 sequence: CASSASGAAGELFF. CDR3 coding DNA: TGCGCCAGCAGTGCCTCAGGGGCGGCCGGGGAGCTGTTTTTT.

V gene TRBV2 combines with J gene TRBJ1-6; D uncertain. CDR1 is SNHLY and CDR2 is FYNNEI in the germline V gene. V lost 6 bases to trimming and J lost 7 bases, with 10 bases between them. The CDR3 loop spans 13 amino acids. The CDR3 nucleotides are TGTGCCAGCAGCCTACGGGGAAATTCACCCCTCCACTTT. It translates to CASSLRGNSPLHF.

The chain employs TRBV12-5 and TRBJ2-1, with D unresolved. The germline V gene has CDR1 LGHNT and CDR2 FRNRAP. V lost 0 bases to trimming and J lost 11 bases, with 11 bases between them. The CDR3 is 13 amino acids. The CDR3 spells CASGLVGGSKQFF. CDR3 DNA: TGTGCTAGTGGTTTGGTAGGCGGCTCTAAGCAGTTCTTC.

The gene calls are TRBV4-3 and TRBJ1-4; 10 bases fit TRBD1. The CDR3 spans 16 residues. The junction had 8 bases not matched to a gene; V was cut back by 2 bases and J by 8 bases. Germline CDR1 reads LGHNA; CDR2 reads YSLEER. CDR3 sequence reads: CASSQPTGTGVEKLFF. The DNA for the CDR3 is TGCGCCAGCAGCCAACCCACCGGGACAGGGGTCGAAAAACTGTTTTTT.

V usage is TRBV6-4 and J usage is TRBJ2-7; TRBD2 agrees at 7 bases. Losses at the gene ends were 3 bases for V and 2 bases for J; bases not matched to a gene: 7. There are 15 residues in the CDR3. The V gene's germline CDR1 is MRHNA and CDR2 SNTAGT. The CDR3 reads CASSEAVAGPYEQYF. CDR3 coding DNA: TGTGCCAGCAGTGAGGCGGTAGCGGGCCCCTACGAGCAGTACTTC.

This chain links TRBV14 with TRBJ2-7; 9 nucleotides match TRBD1. The V gene end was trimmed by 3 bases and the J gene end by 5 bases; junction bases not matched to a gene: 8. Looked up from germline, CDR1 is SGHDN and CDR2 is FVKESK. CDR3 size: 15 residues. Here the CDR3 reads CASSHSGTGKDEQYF. CDR3 coding DNA: TGTGCCAGCAGCCACTCCGGGACAGGGAAGGACGAGCAGTACTTC.

The chain uses TRBV6-5 and TRBJ1-1; D may be TRBD1 (6 bases). The V end was cut by 7 bases, the J end by 5 bases, with 14 bases between. The CDR3 length is 13 residues. Germline values: CDR1 MNHEY, CDR2 SVGAGI. CDR3 protein: CASIRGGGTEAFF. The CDR3 DNA reads TGTGCCAGCATTCGGGGGGGCGGGACTGAAGCTTTCTTT.

The table lists this clone with a count of one. The V and J genes are TRBV7-2 and TRBJ2-2; 7 bases match TRBD1. CDR3 length: 16 residues. Germline trimming cut 5 bases from V and 7 bases from J; bases unmatched to any gene: 13. Per germline, CDR1 SGHTA and CDR2 FQGNSA. The CDR3 coding sequence is TGTGCCAGCAGCCCCTCACTACGACAGGGTGGCGGGGAGCTGTTTTTT. This sequence encodes CASSPSLRQGGGELFF.

V usage is TRBV6-5 and J usage is TRBJ1-2; D remains unclear. V dropped 0 bases and J dropped 0 bases, with 11 bases sitting between them. Germline V gene lookup returns CDR1 MNHEY and CDR2 SVGAGI. The CDR3 contains 16 residues. CDR3 amino acids: CASSYSRAVTNYGYTF. The DNA of the CDR3 is TGTGCCAGCAGTTACTCGAGAGCTGTTACTAACTATGGCTACACCTTC.

The V and J genes are TRBV4-1 and TRBJ2-1, with 9 nucleotides matching TRBD2. The CDR3 runs 17 residues. Germline assignment: CDR1 MGHRA and CDR2 YSYEKL. The junction had 4 bases not matched to a gene; V was cut back by 0 bases and J by 1 base. The CDR3 DNA is TGCGCCAGCAGCCAAGACGAGCTAGCGGGGTCCTACAATGAGCAGTTCTTC. Translation: CASSQDELAGSYNEQFF.

This clone was seen once. The V gene is TRBV18, the J gene TRBJ1-2, with 9 bases that match TRBD1. V was clipped by 6 bases and J by 9 bases; unmatched bases: 11. Germline lookup yields CDR1 KGHSH and CDR2 LQKENI. CDR3 size: 14 residues. CDR3 sequence: CASSPGGQGDSYTF. CDR3 in DNA: TGTGCCAGCTCCCCCGGGGGACAGGGTGACAGCTACACCTTC.

The chain joins TRBV11-2 to TRBJ2-1; tentative D call: TRBD2 (5 bases). V was cut by 3 bases and J by 2 bases, with 5 bases left in between. CDR3 length: 13 amino acids. Germline assignment: CDR1 SGHAT and CDR2 FQNNGV. DNA of the CDR3: TGTGCCAGCAGCTTCGGGGCCTACAATGAGCAGTTCTTC. It codes for CASSFGAYNEQFF.

The V gene is TRBV3-1 (or the pseudogene TRBV3-2), the J gene TRBJ1-4, with D uncertain. The CDR3 contains 17 residues. Germline lookup yields CDR1 LGHDT and CDR2 YNNKEL (reference sequence). Trimming took off 2 bases at V and 10 bases at J, with 23 bases between the two ends. The CDR3 here is CASSQSSYVGAVVKLFF. The DNA for the CDR3 is TGTGCCAGCAGCCAATCTTCCTATGTGGGCGCAGTGGTAAAACTGTTTTTT.